A selection of T cell receptor beta chains follows, all from one sample in a study of blood T cells in healthy people across ages. TCRdb analysed the 5' RACE reads with MiXCR anew, one entry per CDR3 protein. The sample holds approximately 290,000 distinct CDR3 sequences, around 30% seen once. Sequences were obtained from blood. The receptors stem from a woman between 65 and 79 years old in good health. Both conserved end residues are part of each CDR3. D genes are given only for firm matches. Clone size is not always given. Where it is, it says once, few, many or a class for expanded clones.

d_gene	abundance	v_gene	j_gene	CDR3nt	CDR3aa
NA	NA	TRBV27	TRBJ1-4	TGTGCCAGCAGTCAGAATGTAAATGAAAAACTGTTTTTT	CASSQNVNEKLFF
TRBD2	NA	TRBV28	TRBJ2-7	TGTGCCAGCAGTTCCCCCGAACTAGCGGGAGATGGCGAGCAGTACTTC	CASSSPELAGDGEQYF
NA	NA	TRBV3-1	TRBJ2-5	TGTGCCAGCAGCCAAGTTTCGGTCCGCGGAGAGACCCAGTACTTC	CASSQVSVRGETQYF
TRBD2	many	TRBV7-3	TRBJ2-1	TGTGCCAGCAGCGCACCGGGGACTAGCGGGCCCAGGGAGCAGTTCTTC	CASSAPGTSGPREQFF
NA	NA	TRBV28	TRBJ2-7	TGTGCCAGCAGTTTATCCAGAAGGGTCGACGAGCAGTACTTC	CASSLSRRVDEQYF
TRBD1	NA	TRBV20-1	TRBJ2-7	TGCAGTGCTAGTCCCCAAAGGACAGGGGGATACGAGCAGTACTTC	CSASPQRTGGYEQYF
NA	NA	TRBV3-1	TRBJ1-2	TGTGCCAGCAGCCAAGATGGGGGCAGACTGTTAGGCTACACCTTC	CASSQDGGRLLGYTF
TRBD1	NA	TRBV29-1	TRBJ1-2	TGCAGCGTTGAGAACAGGGGGGGCTATGGCTACACCTTC	CSVENRGGYGYTF
NA	few	TRBV28	TRBJ2-5	TGTGCCAGCAGTCCGTGGGTGGGGGACCAAGAGACCCAGTACTTC	CASSPWVGDQETQYF
NA	many	TRBV20-1	TRBJ2-2	TGCAGTGCTAGGGTGGGGACCCCCCCCGGGGAGCTGTTTTTT	CSARVGTPPGELFF
NA	many	TRBV20-1	TRBJ2-4	TGCAGTGCTAGTTGGGCCTCCAAAAACATTCAGTACTTC	CSASWASKNIQYF
NA	NA	TRBV21-1	TRBJ1-4	TGTGCCAGCAGCCCCTGGAGGGGGGAAAAACTGTTTTTT	CASSPWRGEKLFF
NA	NA	TRBV28	TRBJ1-1	TGTGCCACACAACTCCCCCCGGCCGGGGACACTGAAGCTTTCTTT	CATQLPPAGDTEAFF
TRBD1	NA	TRBV10-3	TRBJ1-2	TGTGCCATCGGGGGACAGGGGAATGGCTACACCTTC	CAIGGQGNGYTF
NA	few	TRBV29-1	TRBJ1-1	TGCAGCGTTGAAGGGCATCATTCCATGGGAAATATGAACACTGAAGCTTTCTTT	CSVEGHHSMGNMNTEAFF
NA	few	TRBV24-1	TRBJ2-4	TGTGCCACCAGTGACCCAGGGGGGGGGAACATTCAGTACTTC	CATSDPGGGNIQYF
NA	NA	TRBV5-1	TRBJ2-1	TGCGCCAGCAGCTTGTCGCGACTCAATCGATACAGTGAGCAGTTCTTC	CASSLSRLNRYSEQFF
NA	many	TRBV25-1	TRBJ2-1	TGTGCCAGCAGCGGACTACGGGCGTTCGATGAGCAGTTCTTC	CASSGLRAFDEQFF
TRBD1	few	TRBV3-1	TRBJ2-1	TGTGCCAGCAGTCACAGGGGTCTTAATGAGCAGTTCTTC	CASSHRGLNEQFF
NA	NA	TRBV5-1	TRBJ2-3	TGCGCCAGCGGTGCCGGGACAGATACGCAGTATTTT	CASGAGTDTQYF
TRBD2	few	TRBV20-1	TRBJ2-5	TGCAGTGCTACAGTAGCGGGAGAGGGGACCCAGTACTTC	CSATVAGEGTQYF
NA	NA	TRBV7-6	TRBJ2-4	TGTGCCAGCAGCCCTTCTAGCGTAAAAAACATTCAGTACTTC	CASSPSSVKNIQYF
TRBD1	few	TRBV7-2	TRBJ1-5	TGTGCCAGCAGCTTAGGGGCGAGGGGGCGTGTGGATCAGCCCCAGCATTTT	CASSLGARGRVDQPQHF
NA	NA	TRBV27	TRBJ1-6	TGTGCCAGCAGGGAACGGGAGTATTCACCCCTCCTCTTT	CASREREYSPLLF
TRBD1	NA	TRBV7-3	TRBJ1-2	TGTGCCAGCAGCACCAGGACAGGGGGCGTATATGGCTACACCTTC	CASSTRTGGVYGYTF
NA	many	TRBV11-2	TRBJ2-7	TGTGCCAGCAGCTTGGACTTGCTAGGACGGCACTACGAGCAGTACTTC	CASSLDLLGRHYEQYF
NA	few	TRBV2	TRBJ1-4	TGTGCCAGCAATGCGTGGTCGGGGGAAAAACTGTTTTTT	CASNAWSGEKLFF
TRBD1	NA	TRBV6-2/TRBV6-3	TRBJ2-4	TGTGCCAGCTCAAAAAGGGGGACAGCCATCGACTTAGCCAAAAACATTCAGTACTTC	CASSKRGTAIDLAKNIQYF
NA	NA	TRBV7-2	TRBJ2-2	TGTGCCAGCAGCTTGAATGGTTACACCGGGGAGCTGTTTTTT	CASSLNGYTGELFF
NA	NA	TRBV6-6	TRBJ2-7	TGTGCCAGCAGTTACTCCGTAGGGGCCAGACCTTACGAGCAGTACTTC	CASSYSVGARPYEQYF
TRBD1	few	TRBV6-2/TRBV6-3	TRBJ1-1	TGTGCCAGTGAACAGGGGACGAACACTGAAGCTTTCTTT	CASEQGTNTEAFF